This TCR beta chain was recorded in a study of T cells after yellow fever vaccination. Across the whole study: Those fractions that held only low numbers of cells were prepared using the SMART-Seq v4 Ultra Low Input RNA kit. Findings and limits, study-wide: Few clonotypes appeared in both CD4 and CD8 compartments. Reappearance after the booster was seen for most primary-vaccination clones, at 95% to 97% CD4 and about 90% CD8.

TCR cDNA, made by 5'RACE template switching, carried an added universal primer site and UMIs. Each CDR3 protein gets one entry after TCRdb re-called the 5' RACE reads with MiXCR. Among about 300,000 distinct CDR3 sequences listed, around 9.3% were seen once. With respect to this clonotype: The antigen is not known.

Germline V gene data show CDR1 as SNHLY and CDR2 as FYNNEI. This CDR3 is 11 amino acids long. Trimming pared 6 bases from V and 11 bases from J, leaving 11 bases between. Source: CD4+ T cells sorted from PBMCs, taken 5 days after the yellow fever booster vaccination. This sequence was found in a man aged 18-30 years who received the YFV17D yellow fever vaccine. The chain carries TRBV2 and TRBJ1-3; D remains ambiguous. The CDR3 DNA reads TGTGCCAGCAGCCCTGCAGGCCCCATATATTTT. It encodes CASSPAGPIYF. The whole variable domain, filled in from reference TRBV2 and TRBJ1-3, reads EPEVTQTPSHQVTQMGQEVILRCVPISNHLYFYWYRQILGQKVEFLVSFYNNEISEKSEIFDDQFSVERPDGSNFTLKIRSTKLEDSAMYFCASSPAGPIYFGEGSWLTVV.